A selection of T cell receptor beta chains follows, all from one sample in a study of blood T cell repertoires in COVID-19. Generated by immunoSEQ multiplex PCR, the TCRdb table keeps only in-frame clones and is missing some. The sample holds 400,000 to 500,000 clones, approximately 90% seen once. The sample taken for sequencing was PBMCs or T cells enriched from blood (not recorded which). The source of these receptors is a woman younger than 30 who had been exposed to COVID-19. The CDR3 runs from the conserved cysteine through the conserved F or W. The order of the fields is J gene, clone size, V gene, CDR3 length, D gene, CDR3 protein, CDR3 DNA. The D gene is left open where the match is weak. Clone size appears in some rows only: once, few, many, or a class for an expanded clone.

>TRBJ1-6|.|TRBV11-2|16|TRBD1
CASSLQPGQGGSPLHF
TGTGCCAGCAGCTTACAACCGGGACAGGGAGGTTCACCCCTCCACTTT
>TRBJ1-2|.|TRBV18|16|.
CASSPQTGPANYGYTF
TGTGCCAGCTCACCTCAAACCGGTCCTGCTAACTATGGCTACACCTTC
>TRBJ1-6|.|TRBV11-2|18|TRBD1
CASRNPGGGAFRNSPLHF
TGTGCCAGCCGCAACCCCGGAGGGGGCGCTTTCAGGAATTCACCCCTCCACTTT
>TRBJ1-4|.|TRBV9|15|.
CASSVEAGRGEKLFF
TGTGCCAGCAGCGTAGAGGCCGGAAGGGGTGAAAAACTGTTTTTT
>TRBJ2-1|.|TRBV19|15|TRBD2
CASNRGLAGDNEQFF
TGTGCCAGTAATAGGGGACTAGCGGGGGACAATGAGCAGTTCTTC
>TRBJ2-3|few|TRBV4-2|15|TRBD2
CASSLIAGTTDTQYF
TGTGCCAGCAGCCTGATAGCGGGAACCACAGATACGCAGTATTTT
>TRBJ2-1|.|TRBV18|20|TRBD2
CASSQASGLAGGWVQGEQFF
TGTGCCAGCTCACAAGCCTCGGGACTAGCGGGAGGATGGGTACAAGGTGAGCAGTTCTTC
>TRBJ2-1|.|TRBV6-4|15|TRBD2
CASSGLAGGNYEQFF
TGTGCCAGCAGTGGTCTAGCGGGAGGGAACTATGAGCAGTTCTTC
>TRBJ1-2|.|TRBV7-9|15|TRBD1
CASSPTGGAARGYTF
TGTGCCAGCAGCCCTACAGGGGGCGCGGCTCGGGGCTACACCTTC
>TRBJ2-1|.|TRBV18|13|TRBD1
CASSPDRDNEQFF
TGTGCCAGCTCACCAGACAGGGACAATGAGCAGTTCTTC
>TRBJ2-1|.|TRBV6-5|15|TRBD1
CASFSPGTGKNEQFF
TGTGCCAGCTTTTCGCCCGGGACAGGGAAAAATGAGCAGTTCTTC
>TRBJ2-7|.|TRBV7-6|13|TRBD2
CASSFGLAGLQYF
TGTGCCAGCAGCTTCGGACTAGCGGGGTTGCAGTACTTC
>TRBJ2-5|once|TRBV15|15|TRBD1
CATSVRDRGKETQYF
TGTGCCACCAGCGTCCGGGACAGGGGGAAGGAGACCCAGTACTTC
>TRBJ2-1|.|TRBV5-8|16|TRBD2
CASSPRLAGGYNEQFF
TGTGCCAGCAGTCCACGTCTAGCGGGGGGGTACAATGAGCAGTTCTTC
>TRBJ2-1|.|TRBV9|18|TRBD1
CASSVDDREKHSYNEQFF
TGTGCCAGCAGCGTAGACGACAGGGAAAAGCACTCCTACAATGAGCAGTTCTTC
>TRBJ1-4|once|TRBV3-1/TRBV3-2|14|.
CASSQGGGPEKLFF
TGTGCCAGCAGCCAAGGGGGAGGGCCTGAAAAACTGTTTTTT
>TRBJ2-2|.|TRBV19|16|TRBD2
CASSTGLAGGFGELFF
TGTGCCAGTAGTACCGGACTAGCGGGAGGTTTCGGGGAGCTGTTTTTT
>TRBJ1-6|.|TRBV27|14|.
CASSLGAGNSPLHF
TGTGCCAGCAGTTTGGGGGCGGGTAATTCACCCCTCCACTTT
>TRBJ2-1|.|TRBV28|18|TRBD2
CASSLESSGRTQWNEQFF
TGTGCCAGCAGTTTAGAAAGTAGCGGGAGGACCCAGTGGAATGAGCAGTTCTTC
>TRBJ2-2|.|TRBV11-2|17|TRBD1
CASSSNGQGAVTGELFF
TGTGCCAGCAGCTCCAATGGACAGGGGGCGGTCACCGGGGAGCTGTTTTTT
>TRBJ2-5|.|TRBV5-4|14|TRBD1
CASSNRGRGETQYF
TGTGCCAGCAGCAACAGGGGGCGCGGGGAGACCCAGTACTTC
>TRBJ2-2|.|TRBV4-2|16|TRBD1
CASSQTGTGNTGELFF
TGTGCCAGCAGCCAAACCGGGACAGGGAACACCGGGGAGCTGTTTTTT
>TRBJ2-5|.|TRBV15|15|TRBD1
CATSSGTGREETQYF
TGTGCCACCAGCTCCGGGACAGGGAGAGAAGAGACCCAGTACTTC